Described below is a single TCR beta chain sequence and its context. The CDR3 is 15 residues long. Unmatched junction bases numbered 3, after V lost 0 bases and J lost 1 base. The germline V gene encodes CDR1 SGHAT and CDR2 FQNNGV. The time point was: newly diagnosed, previously untreated cHL patient sample. PBMCs were thawed, and CD8+ T cells were then isolated from them by magnetic negative selection. It was PBMCs in newly diagnosed, untreated classical Hodgkin lymphoma that served as comparison. Using immunoSEQ multiplex PCR, the repertoire was profiled, and TCRdb retains in-frame clones only, with some absent. The sample lists thousands of clones, 75% to 95% occurring once. The data are from a study of PD-1 blockade in classical Hodgkin lymphoma.

V is TRBV11-2 and J is TRBJ2-7; 7 nucleotides line up with TRBD2. This receptor was obtained from a human donor with classical Hodgkin lymphoma. Specimen: CD8+ T cells from blood. The CDR3 bases are TGTGCCAGCAGCTTAGAATGGGGGGGGTCCTACGAGCAGTACTTC. Translation gives CASSLEWGGSYEQYF.